This T cell receptor (beta chain) came from a study of cytomegalovirus exposure and HLA in healthy donors. Study-level results: A later analysis linked around 15,000 TCR beta sequences to HLA alleles at 0.05 false discovery rate.

Amplification used 60 Vbeta primers and 13 Jbeta primers. Sequenced by immunoSEQ multiplex PCR; TCRdb stores in-frame clones only, minus some. The sample includes approximately 120,000 clones, about three quarters of them seen just once. The CDR3 extends over 15 amino acids. CDR1 and CDR2 (germline): SQVTM, ANQGSEA. V shed 6 bases, J shed 1 base, and the junction held 5 bases outside the gene matches. Remarks on this clone: Its antigen is unknown.

Sequences were obtained from PBMCs. The receptor comes from an older woman in good health and CMV-seropositive. The chain has TRBV29-1 and TRBJ2-3; 12 bases align to TRBD2. DNA for the CDR3: TGCAGCGTAGGGAGACTAGCGGGGGGCACAGATACGCAGTATTTT. Translating it yields CSVGRLAGGTDTQYF.